This T cell receptor (beta chain) is drawn from a study of blood T cell repertoires in COVID-19. Whole-study context: COVID-19 samples collected from the United States, Italy and Spain covered acute and convalescent phases. T cells, B-cell-depleted T cells, or PBMCs provided the cDNA or gDNA that served as material.

Methods used by the authors: Quantification of nucleated cells was approximated via reference gene primer amplification. Profiling relied on immunoSEQ multiplex PCR, and the TCRdb table lists in-frame clones only, not all of them. That table supplies the V and J calls and clone size; D and trimming were determined from the DNA. The sample includes about 270,000 clones, about 83% seen only once; the top ten take approximately 6%. The specimen sequenced was peripheral blood. This clonotype was sampled from an older man with acute or convalescent COVID-19.

The CDR3, as DNA: TGCGCCAGCAGCCAGACAGGGGCAACTAATGAAAAACTGTTTTTT. This sequence encodes CASSQTGATNEKLFF. The chain employs TRBV4-1 and TRBJ1-4, with 8 bases aligning to TRBD1. Per the germline V gene, CDR1 is MGHRA and CDR2 is YSYEKL. The V and J ends lost 3 bases and 0 bases, in that order; junction bases with no gene match: 0. CDR3 size: 15 residues.